A selection of T cell receptor beta chains follows, all from one sample in a study of shared clonotypes between healthy human individuals. Repertoires were generated with immunoSEQ multiplex PCR, while TCRdb's copy carries only in-frame clones and drops some. Of over a million clones in the sample, approximately 72% were seen once. What was sequenced was memory CD4+ T cells sorted from blood. These receptors were obtained from a man between 18 and 29 years old in good health. Both conserved end residues are part of each CDR3. Each record gives: CDR3 protein, CDR3 DNA, J gene, D gene, clone size, V gene. D genes are given only for firm matches. Some rows have no size entry. The others give once, few or many, or a class for an expanded clone.

CASSTTDRGEKLFF	TGTGCCAGCAGTACTACGGACAGGGGAGAAAAACTGTTTTTT	TRBJ1-4	TRBD1	.	TRBV2
CASTPRGVGLDGYTF	TGCGCCAGCACCCCGAGGGGTGTGGGTTTGGATGGCTACACCTTC	TRBJ1-2	.	few	TRBV5-1
CASSQTGTRALLDEQFF	TGCGCCAGCAGCCAGACCGGGACCCGAGCCCTACTCGATGAGCAGTTCTTC	TRBJ2-1	.	.	TRBV4-1
CASNREGIADQPQHF	TGTGCCAGCAACAGGGAAGGGATTGCGGATCAGCCCCAGCATTTT	TRBJ1-5	.	.	TRBV6-1
CASSQAPGRESSYNEQFF	TGCGCCAGCAGCCAAGCCCCAGGGCGGGAGTCGTCCTACAATGAGCAGTTCTTC	TRBJ2-1	TRBD2	.	TRBV4-1
CASSSQTGANYGYTF	TGTGCCAGCAGTTCCCAAACAGGGGCTAACTATGGCTACACCTTC	TRBJ1-2	TRBD1	once	TRBV28
CASSSTAGGVYNEQFF	TGCGCCAGCAGCTCTACAGCGGGAGGGGTCTACAATGAGCAGTTCTTC	TRBJ2-1	TRBD2	.	TRBV5-1
CASSMTGPQETQYF	TGTGCCAGCAGCATGACAGGGCCCCAAGAGACCCAGTACTTC	TRBJ2-5	TRBD1	.	TRBV7-3
CASRQQTGRQPQHF	TGTGCCAGCAGACAACAGACAGGGAGACAGCCCCAGCATTTT	TRBJ1-5	TRBD1	.	TRBV2
CASSHGSYEQYF	TGCGCCAGCAGCCATGGCTCCTACGAGCAGTACTTC	TRBJ2-7	.	.	TRBV4-1
CASSSGTVLTEAFF	TGCGCCAGCAGCTCCGGGACAGTGTTGACTGAAGCTTTCTTT	TRBJ1-1	TRBD1	.	TRBV10-1
CASSRGIAANTGELFF	TGTGCCAGCAGCCGAGGAATAGCGGCGAACACCGGGGAGCTGTTTTTT	TRBJ2-2	.	few	TRBV7-2
CASSPPNVGTEAFF	TGTGCCAGCTCACCACCGAACGTGGGCACTGAAGCTTTCTTT	TRBJ1-1	.	.	TRBV18
CAIREGQGADNEQFF	TGTGCCATCAGGGAAGGACAGGGGGCGGACAATGAGCAGTTCTTC	TRBJ2-1	TRBD1	.	TRBV10-3
CASSLGEAGAETQYF	TGTGCCAGCAGCTTGGGGGAGGCAGGGGCAGAGACCCAGTACTTC	TRBJ2-5	.	.	TRBV5-5
CASSASARQGPNTIYF	TGTGCCAGCAGCGCCTCGGCCCGCCAGGGGCCAAACACCATATATTTT	TRBJ1-3	.	.	TRBV9
CASSLRGTAQYF	TGTGCCAGCAGCCTCAGGGGAACGGCGCAGTATTTT	TRBJ2-3	.	.	TRBV5-4
CASRTGTSGVYTYNEQFF	TGTGCCAGCAGGACCGGGACTAGCGGGGTCTACACCTACAATGAGCAGTTCTTC	TRBJ2-1	TRBD2	.	TRBV2
CASSQTLTSGRYNEQFF	TGTGCCAGCAGCCAAACGTTAACTAGCGGCCGGTACAATGAGCAGTTCTTC	TRBJ2-1	TRBD2	.	TRBV4-2
CASSSRVGANTGELFF	TGTGCCAGCAGCTCTCGGGTAGGGGCGAACACCGGGGAGCTGTTTTTT	TRBJ2-2	.	few	TRBV5-5
CAWRNTGGYGYTF	TGTGCCTGGAGGAATACAGGGGGCTATGGCTACACCTTC	TRBJ1-2	TRBD1	once	TRBV30
CASSGTSGSTDTQYF	TGCGCCAGCAGCGGCACTAGCGGTAGCACAGATACGCAGTATTTT	TRBJ2-3	TRBD2	.	TRBV5-1
CASSATGLARLGEQYF	TGTGCCAGCAGTGCCACGGGACTAGCAAGATTGGGCGAGCAGTACTTC	TRBJ2-7	TRBD2	few	TRBV2
CASSPSPGTGTNEKLFF	TGTGCCAGCAGCCCAAGTCCCGGGACAGGGACTAATGAAAAACTGTTTTTT	TRBJ1-4	TRBD1	.	TRBV5-4
CATSGGQKYGYTF	TGTGCCACCAGCGGGGGACAGAAGTATGGCTACACCTTC	TRBJ1-2	TRBD1	.	TRBV15
CASSDWQGGHGYTF	TGTGCCAGCAGTGATTGGCAGGGTGGCCATGGCTACACCTTC	TRBJ1-2	.	.	TRBV6-1
CASSYQGLTSSSYEQYF	TGTGCCAGTAGTTACCAGGGCCTTACCTCCAGCTCCTACGAGCAGTACTTC	TRBJ2-7	.	many	TRBV19
CATRMRGGSDNEQFF	TGTGCCACCAGAATGCGGGGGGGGAGCGACAATGAGCAGTTCTTC	TRBJ2-1	TRBD2	.	TRBV2
CASSQDPGETQYF	TGCGCCAGCAGCCAAGATCCCGGTGAGACCCAGTACTTC	TRBJ2-5	.	.	TRBV4-1
CASTSIRGSNEQFF	TGTGCCAGCACTTCGATCCGCGGGAGTAATGAGCAGTTCTTC	TRBJ2-1	TRBD2	.	TRBV25-1
CASSPRWTGNNEQYF	TGTGCCAGCAGCCCCCGCTGGACAGGGAATAACGAGCAGTACTTC	TRBJ2-7	TRBD1	few	TRBV7-2
CASSDQRQGGRETQYF	TGTGCCAGCAGTGACCAACGACAGGGCGGGCGAGAGACCCAGTACTTC	TRBJ2-5	TRBD1	.	TRBV6-1
CAWDRGMNTEAFF	TGTGCCTGGGACAGGGGAATGAACACTGAAGCTTTCTTT	TRBJ1-1	TRBD1	few	TRBV30
CASNYRQGARTGELFF	TGTGCCAGCAACTATAGACAGGGGGCAAGAACCGGGGAGCTGTTTTTT	TRBJ2-2	TRBD1	.	TRBV7-9
CASRAGGGLTDIQYF	TGTGCCAGCAGGGCAGGGGGTGGTTTGACGGACATTCAGTACTTC	TRBJ2-4	TRBD1	once	TRBV2
CASRTETGELFF	TGTGCCAGCAGGACAGAAACCGGGGAGCTGTTTTTT	TRBJ2-2	.	.	TRBV11-1
CASSSDSGEQFF	TGTGCCAGCAGCTCGGACTCGGGTGAGCAGTTCTTC	TRBJ2-1	.	once	TRBV7-3
CASSQQGEGYGYTF	TGTGCCAGCAGTCAACAGGGAGAGGGCTATGGCTACACCTTC	TRBJ1-2	.	.	TRBV2
CASSSGKFGNTIYF	TGTGCCAGCAGTTCGGGGAAGTTTGGAAACACCATATATTTT	TRBJ1-3	.	.	TRBV27
CASSPISGRSGELFF	TGCGCCAGCAGCCCCATTTCAGGACGGAGCGGGGAGCTGTTTTTT	TRBJ2-2	.	many	TRBV5-1
CASSFNTGFSGNTIYF	TGTGCCAGCAGCTTCAATACAGGTTTCTCTGGAAACACCATATATTTT	TRBJ1-3	.	.	TRBV11-2
CAWSRDVYEQYF	TGTGCCTGGAGTAGGGACGTTTACGAGCAGTACTTC	TRBJ2-7	.	.	TRBV30
CASSRARSTDTQYF	TGTGCCAGCAGCAGGGCCCGGAGCACAGATACGCAGTATTTT	TRBJ2-3	.	.	TRBV11-2
CASSPRDGYEQYF	TGTGCCAGCTCACCAAGGGACGGGTACGAGCAGTACTTC	TRBJ2-7	.	few	TRBV18
CASGPEGSKNIQYF	TGTGCCAGCGGGCCGGAGGGGTCCAAAAACATTCAGTACTTC	TRBJ2-4	.	.	TRBV9
CASRILGYTTGGQETQYF	TGTGCTAGCAGAATTCTTGGTTATACGACAGGGGGCCAAGAGACCCAGTACTTC	TRBJ2-5	TRBD1	.	TRBV7-7
CASKRGNQPQHF	TGTGCCAGCAAAAGGGGGAATCAGCCCCAGCATTTT	TRBJ1-5	.	.	TRBV2
CASSLGGAGADTQYF	TGTGCCAGCAGCTTAGGAGGGGCAGGGGCAGATACGCAGTATTTT	TRBJ2-3	.	.	TRBV11-3
CSVEDRGGYNEQFF	TGCAGCGTTGAAGATCGGGGAGGATACAATGAGCAGTTCTTC	TRBJ2-1	.	.	TRBV29-1
CASSKLGTGGNQPQHF	TGTGCCAGCAGCAAATTAGGGACAGGGGGCAATCAGCCCCAGCATTTT	TRBJ1-5	TRBD1	.	TRBV5-6
CASSVDRVNEQFF	TGTGCCAGCAGTGTGGACAGGGTCAATGAGCAGTTCTTC	TRBJ2-1	TRBD1	once	TRBV2
CASSLEHPTDTQYF	TGCGCCAGCAGCTTGGAACACCCCACAGATACGCAGTATTTT	TRBJ2-3	.	.	TRBV5-1
CASSLARGGNYGYTF	TGTGCCAGCAGCTTGGCAAGGGGGGGTAACTATGGCTACACCTTC	TRBJ1-2	.	.	TRBV5-4
CASSPGQSTDTQYF	TGCGCCAGCAGCCCGGGACAGAGCACAGATACGCAGTATTTT	TRBJ2-3	TRBD1	many	TRBV5-1
CASSVGWGSGNTIYF	TGTGCCAGCAGCGTAGGATGGGGGTCTGGAAACACCATATATTTT	TRBJ1-3	.	.	TRBV9
CASSLRGVTTDTQYF	TGTGCCAGCAGTCTAAGGGGGGTGACCACAGATACGCAGTATTTT	TRBJ2-3	.	few	TRBV28